This entry lists 14 T cell receptor beta chains sequenced from one sample in a study of shared clonotypes between healthy human individuals. TCRdb's copy holds only in-frame clones and misses some; the assay was immunoSEQ multiplex PCR. The sample lists about 1 million clones; roughly 80% were seen once. Sequenced material: memory CD4+ T cells sorted from blood. The subset was: CD45RA-negative fraction. The receptor source for this set is a man aged 18-30 years in good health.

V is TRBV4-1 and J is TRBJ2-2; D uncertain. CDR1 and CDR2 (germline): MGHRA, YSYEKL. The V and J ends lost 2 bases and 0 bases respectively, with 22 bases between them. The CDR3 has 20 residues. The CDR3 DNA is TGCGCCAGCAGCCAACACATCGAGCTCACAACCCTCGCGAACACCGGGGAGCTGTTTTTT. Translated, it gives CASSQHIELTTLANTGELFF.

V and J are TRBV2 and TRBJ1-2; D unresolved. The germline gives CDR1 SNHLY, CDR2 FYNNEI. The CDR3 contains 14 residues. The V and J ends lost 6 bases and 1 base respectively, with 12 bases between them. The CDR3 is CASSLGRINYGYTF. The DNA for the CDR3 is TGTGCCAGCAGCCTCGGACGGATTAACTATGGCTACACCTTC.

V and J are TRBV9 and TRBJ1-6, with TRBD1 as a possible D gene (5 bases). The CDR3 has 13 amino acids. The V and J ends lost 0 bases and 14 bases respectively, with 12 bases between them. The germline gives CDR1 SGDLS, CDR2 YYNGEE. The CDR3 DNA is TGTGCCAGCAGCGTAGAGGAGGGGTCGACCCTCCACTTT. It encodes CASSVEEGSTLHF.

The rearrangement uses TRBV5-6 and TRBJ2-6; D ambiguous. The V gene lost 4 bases and the J gene lost 0 bases, with 20 bases spanning the gap. Germline CDR1 SGHDT, CDR2 YYEEEE. This CDR3 is 19 amino acids long. The CDR3 is CASSPQGQVKASGANVLTF. DNA of the CDR3: TGTGCCAGCAGCCCACAAGGGCAGGTGAAGGCCTCTGGGGCCAACGTCCTGACTTTC.

This clone was seen a few times. This chain links TRBV28 with TRBJ1-5; TRBD1 matches 7 bases. This CDR3 is 14 amino acids long. V trimming: 8 bases; J trimming: 4 bases; junction bases outside the gene matches: 8. Germline V gene sequence: CDR1 MDHEN, CDR2 SYDVKM. CDR3 in DNA: TGTGCCAGCGTCGGGACAGTAACGAATCAGCCCCAGCATTTT. Amino acid sequence: CASVGTVTNQPQHF.

The chain combines TRBV5-1 with TRBJ2-5, with 9 bases fitting TRBD2. This CDR3 has 19 residues. The V gene end was trimmed by 4 bases and the J gene end by 2 bases; junction bases not matched to a gene: 18. From germline, CDR1 is SGHRS and CDR2 YFSETQ. The chain's CDR3 is CASSPVPPSGLAGQETQYF. The CDR3 region has the DNA TGCGCCAGCAGCCCGGTTCCTCCCTCCGGTCTAGCGGGGCAAGAGACCCAGTACTTC.

The V and J genes are TRBV2 and TRBJ1-4; D remains unclear. The CDR3 runs 12 residues. Germline assignment: CDR1 SNHLY and CDR2 FYNNEI. Between the trimmed V and J ends, which lost 6 bases and 13 bases, there was a span of 15 bases. CDR3 sequence: CASRVSRLGLFF. DNA of the CDR3: TGTGCCAGCAGGGTTAGCAGATTAGGACTGTTTTTT.

This clone was seen only a few times. Other DNA sequences from this sample encode an identical CDR3 as well. The CDR3: CSVKPGLSYGYTF. CDR3 coding DNA: TGCAGCGTTAAACCGGGACTCAGCTATGGCTACACCTTC. The J gene is TRBJ1-2, the V gene TRBV29-1, with TRBD1 as a possible D gene (5 bases). From germline, CDR1 is SQVTM and CDR2 ANQGSEA. Deletions cut 5 bases from V and 4 bases from J, with 14 bases between. The CDR3 runs to 13 residues.

This clone occurred once. This same CDR3 is encoded by further DNA sequences in the sample. V is TRBV27 and J is TRBJ2-5, with unresolved D. This CDR3 is built from 12 residues. Germline V lookup: CDR1 MNHEY, CDR2 SMNVEV (reference sequence). Between the trimmed V and J ends, which lost 0 bases and 5 bases, there was a span of 4 bases. Written as DNA, the CDR3 is TGTGCCAGCAGTTTATCCAGGGAGACCCAGTACTTC. Translating gives CASSLSRETQYF.

The chain has TRBV27 and TRBJ2-5; D is unresolved. V gave up 6 bases and J gave up 0 bases, with 11 bases separating them. The CDR3 sequence is 14 residues long. Germline loops: CDR1 MNHEY, CDR2 SMNVEV (reference sequence). CDR3 coding DNA: TGTGCCAGCAGCCGAGCCACATACCAAGAGACCCAGTACTTC. It specifies CASSRATYQETQYF.

This clone was observed a handful of times. The chain joins TRBV19 to TRBJ1-5; possible D gene TRBD1, 5 bases. Germline V gene data show CDR1 as LNHDA and CDR2 as SQIVND (reference sequence). V gave up 8 bases and J gave up 3 bases, with 17 bases separating them. This CDR3 region has 15 residues. This CDR3 is CASSATGVFNQPQHF. DNA for the CDR3: TGTGCCAGTTCCGCCACAGGCGTCTTCAATCAGCCCCAGCATTTT. Together with reference TRBV19 and TRBJ1-5, the CDR3 gives the full variable domain: DGGITQSPKYLFRKEGQNVTLSCEQNLNHDAMYWYRQDPGQGLRLIYYSQIVNDFQKGDIAEGYSVSREKKESFPLTVTSAQKNPTAFYLCASSATGVFNQPQHFGDGTRLSIL.

This chain connects TRBV5-8 to TRBJ1-1; D gene unclear. Trimming pared 1 base from V and 10 bases from J, leaving 5 bases between. The CDR3 contains 10 residues. CDR1 is SGHTS and CDR2 is YDEGEE in the germline V gene. CDR3 nucleotide sequence: TGTGCCAGCAGCTTGATATCAGCTTTCTTT. Protein sequence: CASSLISAFF.

This chain joins TRBV7-2 and TRBJ2-5; no reliable D call. This CDR3 has 14 amino acids. Trimming pared 6 bases from V and 0 bases from J, leaving 11 bases between. Germline values: CDR1 SGHTA, CDR2 FQGNSA. CDR3: CASRHGPNQETQYF. In nucleotides, the CDR3 is TGTGCCAGCAGACATGGGCCCAACCAAGAGACCCAGTACTTC.

In its sample, this clone was seen many times. J is TRBJ2-7 and V is TRBV11-2; 7 bases are a match to TRBD2. The V segment lost 0 bases and the J segment 7 bases; nucleotides outside the gene matches: 9. The CDR3 covers 15 residues. Germline CDR1 and CDR2: SGHAT and FQNNGV. The CDR3 here is CASSLDMRLAGEQYF. The CDR3 region has the DNA TGTGCCAGCAGCTTAGATATGAGACTAGCTGGAGAGCAGTACTTC.